What follows are 30 T cell receptor beta chains derived from one specimen sequenced in a study of neoadjuvant anti-PD-1 for oral cavity cancer. This table comes from immunoSEQ multiplex PCR, and its TCRdb copy is limited to in-frame clones, with some not included. Of 37,000 or so clones listed, 30% to 40% are singletons. Time point denoted: after neoadjuvant nivolumab, at surgical resection. The specimen comprised tumor tissue, sampled after nivolumab (anti-PD-1) treatment. These receptors all come from a person between 40 and 80 years old with oral cavity squamous cell carcinoma.

The rearrangement links TRBV9 to TRBJ1-2; possible D gene TRBD1, 5 bases. V was trimmed by 4 bases and J by 1 base, leaving 14 bases between them. The CDR3 totals 15 residues. Looked up from germline, CDR1 is SGDLS and CDR2 is YYNGEE. The CDR3 coding sequence is TGTGCCAGCAGCCCCCGGAGAGGGGTTAACTATGGCTACACCTTC. This gives the protein CASSPRRGVNYGYTF. The full variable domain, rest sourced from reference TRBV9 and TRBJ1-2, is DSGVTQTPKHLITATGQRVTLRCSPRSGDLSVYWYQQSLDQGLQFLIQYYNGEERAKGNILERFSAQQFPDLHSELNLSSLELGDSALYFCASSPRRGVNYGYTFGSGTRLTVV.

The chain uses TRBV7-3 and TRBJ2-2, with TRBD2 matching 7 bases. The length of the CDR3 is 18 residues. Germline lookup yields CDR1 SGHTA and CDR2 FQGTGA. V was pared by 5 bases and J by 4 bases, with 16 bases of the junction left unmatched. The CDR3 here is CASSLAPFGGGGTGELFF. CDR3 sequence (DNA): TGTGCCAGCAGCCTGGCCCCTTTTGGCGGCGGGGGCACCGGGGAGCTGTTTTTT.

The chain recombines TRBV28 with TRBJ2-2, with D perhaps TRBD2 (7 bases). Trimming left V 8 bases short and J 6 bases short, with 10 bases between. The CDR3 runs 12 residues. Germline-derived CDR1 and CDR2 are MDHEN and SYDVKM. In DNA, the CDR3 is TGTGCCAGCGTCGGGGGGCCCGGGGAGCTGTTTTTT. It yields the protein CASVGGPGELFF.

This clone was observed a handful of times. The rearrangement links TRBV7-3 to TRBJ2-6; 7 nucleotides match TRBD1. This CDR3 contains 13 residues. V shed 4 bases, J shed 19 bases, and the junction held 13 bases outside the gene matches. Looked up from germline, CDR1 is SGHTA and CDR2 is FQGTGA. CDR3 sequence: CASSSHPGQIVTF. The CDR3 bases are TGTGCCAGCAGCTCCCACCCGGGACAGATTGTTACTTTC.

This clone occurred a few times. V gene TRBV5-1 combines with J gene TRBJ2-7; weak D call: TRBD2 (6 bases). The CDR3 covers 14 residues. CDR1 and CDR2 (germline): SGHRS, YFSETQ. Trimming pared 0 bases from V and 3 bases from J, leaving 10 bases between. The CDR3 DNA reads as TGCGCCAGCAGCTTGGGCGGGGCGAGCTACGAGCAGTACTTC. Translation: CASSLGGASYEQYF.

This clone was counted a few times. The chain employs TRBV28 and TRBJ2-6; possibly TRBD2 for D (5 bases). This CDR3 is built from 15 residues. Trimming shortened V by 10 bases and J by 0 bases, and 13 bases separated the two germline ends. CDR1 is MDHEN and CDR2 is SYDVKM in the germline V gene. CDR3 DNA sequence: TGTGCCATCGGCGGACGGGACTCTGGGGCCAACGTCCTGACTTTC. Protein sequence: CAIGGRDSGANVLTF.

The chain combines TRBV15 with TRBJ1-2; 8 bases fit TRBD1. The CDR3 runs 15 residues. J lost 6 bases, V lost 3 bases, and 9 bases had no gene match. In germline, CDR1 is LNHNV, CDR2 YYDKDF (reference sequence). The CDR3, as DNA: TGTGCCACCAGCAGGGGACAGGTGTTGTTCGATGGCTACACCTTC. Protein sequence: CATSRGQVLFDGYTF.

J is TRBJ2-1 and V is TRBV7-8; D gene ambiguous. V lost 1 base to trimming and J lost 3 bases, with 7 bases between them. The CDR3 length is 14 residues. The germline gives CDR1 SGHVS, CDR2 FQNEAQ. Here the CDR3 DNA reads TGTGCCAGCAGCTTAGTGGGTAGCTACAATGAGCAGTTCTTC. This sequence encodes CASSLVGSYNEQFF.

Of note for this clone: The germline gene is not matched at one end of the junction; a read error may be the cause. J is TRBJ2-1 and V is TRBV7-7; D unclear. CDR1 is SSHAT and CDR2 is FNYEAQ in the germline V gene (reference sequence). The CDR3 has 13 amino acids. The CDR3 sequence: CASSLDVFNEQFF. The CDR3 DNA follows: TGTGCTAGCAGCTTAGATGTGTTCAATGAGCAGTTCTTC.

This clone was seen a few times. The CDR3 reads CASRLIRRLNTEAFF. CDR3 nucleotide sequence: TGTGCCAGCAGACTAATCAGGCGATTGAACACTGAAGCTTTCTTT. The V call is TRBV28, the J call TRBJ1-1; D is unresolved. CDR1 and CDR2 (germline): MDHEN, SYDVKM. V dropped 6 bases and J dropped 0 bases, with 14 bases sitting between them. The CDR3 totals 15 residues. Complete variable domain (other parts from reference TRBV28 and TRBJ1-1): DVKVTQSSRYLVKRTGEKVFLECVQDMDHENMFWYRQDPGLGLRLIYFSYDVKMKEKGDIPEGYSVSREKKERFSLILESASTNQTSMYLCASRLIRRLNTEAFFGQGTRLTVV.

The table lists this clone with a few counts. The rearrangement joins TRBV10-3 to TRBJ2-3; D not certain. The CDR3 loop spans 13 amino acids. Trimming shortened V by 4 bases and J by 4 bases, and 9 bases separated the two germline ends. The germline V gene has CDR1 ENHRY and CDR2 SYGVKD. Here the CDR3 reads CAISGGLADTQYF. The DNA for the CDR3 is TGTGCCATCAGTGGTGGTCTAGCAGATACGCAGTATTTT.

The CDR3, as DNA: TGCGCCAGCAGCCAAGTTCCCCAGGGGGATGGGACCCAGTACTTC. Amino acids: CASSQVPQGDGTQYF. The V gene is TRBV4-1, the J gene TRBJ2-5; 7 bases agree with TRBD1. Germline lookup yields CDR1 MGHRA and CDR2 YSYEKL. The CDR3 extends over 15 amino acids. V lost 1 base, J lost 7 bases, and 9 bases stayed unmatched.

This clone appeared a few times. The sample contains more than one DNA sequence encoding this CDR3. In DNA form, the CDR3 reads TGTGCCTGGAGTGTACAGGGGAACACTGAAGCTTTCTTT. This codes for CAWSVQGNTEAFF. The V and J genes are TRBV30 and TRBJ1-1; possible D gene TRBD1, 6 bases. This CDR3 region has 13 residues. V gave up 0 bases and J gave up 1 base, with 6 bases separating them. Germline V CDR1 and CDR2: GTSNPN, SVGIG (reference sequence). Full variable domain (missing parts from reference TRBV30 and TRBJ1-1): SQTIHQWPATLVQPVGSPLSLECTVEGTSNPNLYWYRQAAGRGLQLLFYSVGIGQISSEVPQNLSASRPQDRQFILSSKKLLLSDSGFYLCAWSVQGNTEAFFGQGTRLTVV.

This clone appeared many times. The chain employs TRBV7-8 and TRBJ2-7; tentatively, D is TRBD1 (5 bases). CDR1 is SGHVS and CDR2 is FQNEAQ in the germline V gene. The CDR3 consists of 14 residues. Trimming removed 5 bases from V and 2 bases from J, with 13 bases in between. CDR3 loop: CASSPRAPPYEQYF. The CDR3 nucleotides are TGTGCCAGCAGCCCCAGGGCACCCCCCTACGAGCAGTACTTC. The full variable domain, completed using reference TRBV7-8 and TRBJ2-7, is GAGVSQSPRYKVAKRGQDVALRCDPISGHVSLFWYQQALGQGPEFLTYFQNEAQLDKSGLPSDRFFAERPEGSVSTLKIQRTQQEDSAVYLCASSPRAPPYEQYFGPGTRLTVT.

The table lists this clone with many counts. The chain is built from TRBV10-3 and TRBJ1-2, with D possibly being TRBD1 (5 bases). Germline V lookup: CDR1 ENHRY, CDR2 SYGVKD. CDR3 length equals 14 residues. Deletions cut 5 bases from V and 4 bases from J, with 14 bases between. DNA for the CDR3: TGTGCCATCAGTCCCCAGGGTGTAAGCTATGGCTACACCTTC. Translation: CAISPQGVSYGYTF.

This clone was seen once. The CDR3 DNA sequence: TGTGCCAGCAGCGTAGGCGGGAGGGCCTCCTACGAGCAGTACTTC. It yields the protein CASSVGGRASYEQYF. V usage is TRBV9 and J usage is TRBJ2-7, with 9 bases fitting TRBD2. This CDR3 has 15 amino acids. Germline CDR1 reads SGDLS; CDR2 reads YYNGEE. J gave up 0 bases and V 0 bases, and 1 base lay outside the gene matches.

This clone was observed many times. The sample holds other DNA sequences that translate to the same CDR3. This rearrangement joins TRBV27 to TRBJ2-7; D call uncertain. Trimming shortened V by 2 bases and J by 3 bases, and 2 bases separated the two germline ends. The CDR3 spans 11 residues. CDR1 and CDR2 from the germline V gene are MNHEY and SMNVEV (reference sequence). The CDR3 loop is CASSLGYEQYF. The CDR3 DNA follows: TGTGCCAGCAGTTTAGGCTACGAGCAGTACTTC.

The chain employs TRBV5-1 and TRBJ2-2; D not certain. This CDR3 has 15 residues. Looked up from germline, CDR1 is SGHRS and CDR2 is YFSETQ. V lost 8 bases and J lost 0, with 14 bases in between. The DNA of the CDR3 is TGCGCCAGTCACCGGAACCCCTCGAACACCGGGGAGCTGTTTTTT. It yields the protein CASHRNPSNTGELFF.

The genes are TRBV4-1 and TRBJ2-7; D may be TRBD1 (6 bases). The length of the CDR3 is 13 residues. The ends were cut back, 4 bases at V and 2 bases at J, with 9 bases in the middle. The germline CDR1 and CDR2 sequences are MGHRA and YSYEKL. The CDR3 reads CASSRDTAYEQYF. Written as DNA, the CDR3 is TGCGCCAGCAGCCGGGACACCGCCTACGAGCAGTACTTC.

This clone was counted between two and nine times. The V call is TRBV28, the J call TRBJ1-2; 9 bases map to TRBD1. Trimming removed 6 bases from V and 3 bases from J; junction bases left unmatched: 8. CDR3 length: 15 residues. The germline V gene encodes CDR1 MDHEN and CDR2 SYDVKM. DNA of the CDR3: TGTGCCAGCAGCCGTCGGGACAGGGTCGACTATGGCTACACCTTC. The encoded protein is CASSRRDRVDYGYTF.

The table lists this clone with a few counts. The chain recombines TRBV6-6 with TRBJ1-5, with 7 bases lining up with TRBD1. Germline V CDR1 and CDR2: MNHNY, SVGAGI (reference sequence). This CDR3 contains 14 residues. V was pared by 8 bases and J by 2 bases, with 6 bases of the junction left unmatched. Here the CDR3 DNA reads TGTGCCAGCCTCCAGGGGGGTGGCAATCAGCCCCAGCATTTT. Translated: CASLQGGGNQPQHF.

This clone has just one count. The gene calls are TRBV4-3 and TRBJ1-2; the D is unclear. The CDR3 length is 14 residues. Deletions cut 1 base from V and 0 bases from J, with 6 bases between. Germline V lookup: CDR1 LGHNA, CDR2 YSLEER. The CDR3 region is CASSQGRANYGYTF. CDR3 sequence (DNA): TGCGCCAGCAGCCAAGGGAGGGCTAACTATGGCTACACCTTC.

The V call is TRBV18, the J call TRBJ1-1, with D unclear. Between the trimmed V and J ends, which lost 5 bases and 0 bases, there was a span of 16 bases. CDR1 and CDR2 from the germline V gene are KGHSH and LQKENI. The CDR3 contains 16 residues. CDR3 residues: CASSVTPPGMNTEAFF. CDR3 bases: TGTGCCAGCTCAGTCACTCCGCCCGGCATGAACACTGAAGCTTTCTTT.

By its share, this clone is medium-sized (0.01 to 0.1%). The chain links TRBV19 to TRBJ1-2, with D possibly being TRBD1 (6 bases). CDR1 is LNHDA, CDR2 SQIVND, per germline (reference sequence). The CDR3 contains 14 residues. Trimming took off 5 bases at V and 8 bases at J, with 18 bases between the two ends. DNA of the CDR3: TGTGCCAGTAGTCCCGGCTGGGGGCTGGGGGGCTACACCTTC. Translated: CASSPGWGLGGYTF. Full variable domain (missing parts from reference TRBV19 and TRBJ1-2): DGGITQSPKYLFRKEGQNVTLSCEQNLNHDAMYWYRQDPGQGLRLIYYSQIVNDFQKGDIAEGYSVSREKKESFPLTVTSAQKNPTAFYLCASSPGWGLGGYTFGSGTRLTVV.

The genes are TRBV13 and TRBJ2-2, with 9 bases aligning to TRBD2. This CDR3 region has 21 residues. Per germline, CDR1 PRHDT and CDR2 FYEKMQ (reference sequence). J was trimmed by 5 bases and V by 1 base; bases with no gene match: 20. As DNA, the CDR3 is TGTGCCAGCAGCTTAGTGGACCGTTGGCTAGCGGGAAACGGTGGAACCGGGGAGCTGTTTTTT. It is translated as CASSLVDRWLAGNGGTGELFF.

This clone was picked up one time. This sequence joins TRBV6-6 and TRBJ1-6; D is unclear. Germline V lookup: CDR1 MNHNY, CDR2 SVGAGI (reference sequence). Trimming stripped 6 bases from V and 5 bases from J, with 8 bases between. CDR3 size: 13 residues. CDR3 DNA sequence: TGTGCCAGCAGCCTCGGAAATAATTCACCCCTCCACTTT. This gives the protein CASSLGNNSPLHF.

This chain joins TRBV5-8 and TRBJ2-7; D remains ambiguous. The CDR3 extends over 11 amino acids. Germline V gives CDR1 SGHTS, CDR2 YDEGEE. V was clipped by 4 bases and J by 5 bases, with 7 bases between them. CDR3 amino acids: CASSHGNEQYF. DNA for the CDR3: TGTGCCAGCAGCCATGGAAACGAGCAGTACTTC.

This clone appeared many times. This chain uses TRBV2 with TRBJ2-7; the match to TRBD1 covers 7 bases. Losses at the gene ends were 10 bases for V and 0 bases for J; bases not matched to a gene: 6. This CDR3 has 13 amino acids. Per the germline V gene, CDR1 is SNHLY and CDR2 is FYNNEI. The CDR3 here is CATTDRSSYEQYF. The CDR3 DNA sequence: TGTGCCACCACGGACAGGAGCTCCTACGAGCAGTACTTC.

The chain recombines TRBV4-1 with TRBJ1-5; D is unclear. This CDR3 region has 17 residues. V gave up 0 bases and J gave up 5 bases, with 17 bases separating them. CDR1 MGHRA and CDR2 YSYEKL come from the germline V gene. CDR3 sequence (DNA): TGCGCCAGCAGCCAAGAGGGCGCGGGGAGGGTGGATCAGCCCCAGCATTTT. Translation gives CASSQEGAGRVDQPQHF.

This clone is judged medium-sized. The chain is built from TRBV6-1 and TRBJ1-6; 9 positions agree with TRBD1. V lost 5 bases to trimming and J lost 6 bases; unmatched junction nucleotides: 5. The germline V gene encodes CDR1 MNHNS and CDR2 SASEGT. CDR3 size: 15 residues. The CDR3 reads CASSFPGQGNSPLHF. The CDR3 DNA follows: TGTGCCAGCAGTTTTCCGGGACAGGGTAATTCACCCCTCCACTTT.